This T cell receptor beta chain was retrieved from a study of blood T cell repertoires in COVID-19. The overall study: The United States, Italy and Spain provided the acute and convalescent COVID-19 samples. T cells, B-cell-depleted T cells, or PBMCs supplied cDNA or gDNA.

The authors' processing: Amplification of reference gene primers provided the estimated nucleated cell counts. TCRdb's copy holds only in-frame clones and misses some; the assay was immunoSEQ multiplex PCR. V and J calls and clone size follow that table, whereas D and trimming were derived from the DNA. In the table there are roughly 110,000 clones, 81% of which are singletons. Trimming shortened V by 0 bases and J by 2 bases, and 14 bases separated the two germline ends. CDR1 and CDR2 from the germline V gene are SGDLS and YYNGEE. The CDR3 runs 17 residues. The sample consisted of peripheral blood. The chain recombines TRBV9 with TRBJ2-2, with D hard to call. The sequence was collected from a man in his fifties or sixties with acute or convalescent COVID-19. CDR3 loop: CASSVAGHPINTGELFF. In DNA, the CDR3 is TGTGCCAGCAGCGTAGCTGGGCACCCCATAAACACCGGGGAGCTGTTTTTT.